Below are 16 T cell receptor beta chains sequenced from a single sample in a study of vaccination and CD4 T cells after COVID-19. The treatment was: roughly nine-day PBMC culture with coronavirus spike peptide pools or control peptides (ViraFEST assay). Oncomine TCR Beta short-read sequencing was applied to DNA from cultured CD4+ T cells. MiXCR was run by TCRdb on the PCR reads, yielding one entry per CDR3 protein. The sample includes roughly 13,000 distinct CDR3 sequences, 45% to 55% of them seen just once. The antigens of these receptors remain unknown. Sequencing was done on a sample of CD4+ T cells from blood, cultured in vitro. The receptor set was obtained from a human donor who had recovered from COVID-19.

The genes are TRBV19 and TRBJ1-1; D remains ambiguous. Germline values: CDR1 LNHDA, CDR2 SQIVND (reference sequence). Between the trimmed V and J ends, which lost 1 base and 6 bases, there was a span of 12 bases. This CDR3 has 14 residues. CDR3 loop: CASSIVVREAEAFF. CDR3 DNA: TGTGCCAGTAGTATAGTCGTTCGTGAGGCTGAAGCTTTCTTT.

This clonotype occurred a few times. The V call is TRBV25-1, the J call TRBJ1-1; D is uncertain. The V gene lost 1 base and the J gene lost 10 bases, with 22 bases spanning the gap. The length of the CDR3 is 16 residues. The germline gives CDR1 MGHDK, CDR2 SYGVNS. The DNA for the CDR3 is TGTGCCAGCAGTGAATCGTCCAGGCCTGTCCCCTGGGGAGCTTTCTTT. It encodes CASSESSRPVPWGAFF.

The V call is TRBV7-9, the J call TRBJ2-5, with D maybe TRBD2 (5 bases). CDR1 and CDR2 (germline): SEHNR, FQNEAQ (reference sequence). The CDR3 sequence is 14 residues long. V was pared by 4 bases and J by 2 bases, with 11 bases between. The CDR3 sequence is CASSSAPGQETQYF. The CDR3 DNA is TGTGCCAGCAGCTCCGCCCCGGGGCAAGAGACCCAGTACTTC.

The rearrangement links TRBV7-2 to TRBJ2-7; D remains ambiguous. This CDR3 is built from 11 residues. Trimming shortened V by 0 bases and J by 6 bases, and 3 bases separated the two germline ends. Per germline, CDR1 SGHTA and CDR2 FQGNSA. CDR3 amino acids: CASSLAGEQYF. The CDR3 DNA reads TGTGCCAGCAGCTTAGCGGGCGAGCAGTACTTC.

Only a few counts were recorded for this clonotype. V usage is TRBV20-1 and J usage is TRBJ1-5; D ambiguous. Trimming shortened V by 2 bases and J by 4 bases, and 6 bases separated the two germline ends. This CDR3 spans 12 amino acids. Per the germline V gene, CDR1 is DFQATT and CDR2 is SNEGSKA (reference sequence). CDR3 sequence: CSARSPNQPQHF. The CDR3 coding sequence is TGCAGTGCTAGATCGCCTAATCAGCCCCAGCATTTT.

This clonotype rates as medium-sized. The gene calls are TRBV19 and TRBJ1-1; a possible D gene is TRBD1 (6 bases). This CDR3 has 14 residues. CDR1 LNHDA and CDR2 SQIVND come from the germline V gene (reference sequence). The V end lost 7 bases, the J end lost 0 bases, and 12 bases lay between the germline ends. The CDR3 region has the DNA TGTGCCAGTAAGTCCCAGGGGCTGAACACTGAAGCTTTCTTT. It is translated as CASKSQGLNTEAFF.

The rearrangement uses TRBV6-1 and TRBJ2-1; 8 nucleotides agree with TRBD1. Trimming cost V 7 bases and J 5 bases; bases outside gene matches: 4. The CDR3 contains 13 residues. CDR1 and CDR2 (germline): MNHNS, SASEGT. The CDR3 spells CASTLDRDNEQFF. The CDR3 bases are TGTGCCAGCACCCTGGACAGGGACAATGAGCAGTTCTTC.

The V gene is TRBV6-1, the J gene TRBJ1-1; 9 bases fit TRBD1. V lost 2 bases and J lost 4; bases outside the gene matches: 8. Germline loops: CDR1 MNHNS, CDR2 SASEGT. The CDR3 totals 16 residues. CDR3 loop: CASSERDRVDTTEAFF. CDR3 nucleotide sequence: TGTGCCAGCAGTGAAAGGGACAGGGTTGATACCACTGAAGCTTTCTTT.

The rearrangement links TRBV6-1 to TRBJ1-1; no firm D call. CDR1 and CDR2 (germline): MNHNS, SASEGT. This CDR3 is built from 14 residues. Trimming stripped 3 bases from V and 0 bases from J, with 8 bases between. CDR3 region: CASSDRRVNTEAFF. CDR3 bases: TGTGCCAGCAGTGACAGGAGGGTGAACACTGAAGCTTTCTTT.

This rearrangement joins TRBV19 to TRBJ2-5, with 7 nucleotides matching TRBD2. V dropped 11 bases and J dropped 4; count of bases not matched to a gene: 4. This CDR3 comprises 11 residues. The germline V gene has CDR1 LNHDA and CDR2 SQIVND (reference sequence). CDR3 loop: CACGGGETQYF. The CDR3 DNA is TGTGCCTGTGGGGGGGGAGAGACCCAGTACTTC. The full variable domain, in which reference TRBV19 and TRBJ2-5 provide the parts outside the CDR3, is DGGITQSPKYLFRKEGQNVTLSCEQNLNHDAMYWYRQDPGQGLRLIYYSQIVNDFQKGDIAEGYSVSREKKESFPLTVTSAQKNPTAFYLCACGGGETQYFGPGTRLLVL.

The rearrangement joins TRBV7-2 to TRBJ1-5, with a weak D call TRBD1 (5 bases). V was shortened by 3 bases and J by 5 bases, with 17 bases between the two germline ends. The CDR3 extends over 16 amino acids. Per the germline V gene, CDR1 is SGHTA and CDR2 is FQGNSA. Here the CDR3 DNA reads TGTGCCAGCAGCTTCTGGAGGCCACGGGGGGATCAGCCCCAGCATTTT. It specifies CASSFWRPRGDQPQHF.

The V and J genes are TRBV6-1 and TRBJ1-5, with TRBD1 as a possible D gene (5 bases). Looked up from germline, CDR1 is MNHNS and CDR2 is SASEGT. The CDR3 runs 14 residues. Trimming took off 9 bases at V and 3 bases at J, with 15 bases between the two ends. For the CDR3, the DNA is TGTGCCAGATCGGGGGACGGATTCAATCAGCCCCAGCATTTT. Translation: CARSGDGFNQPQHF.

V and J are TRBV6-1 and TRBJ2-5, with D possibly being TRBD2 (6 bases). Germline loops: CDR1 MNHNS, CDR2 SASEGT. V was pared by 4 bases and J by 5 bases, with 8 bases between. The CDR3 totals 12 residues. The CDR3 protein is CASSGGTETQYF. CDR3 bases: TGTGCCAGCAGTGGGGGGACTGAGACCCAGTACTTC.

In this sample, this clonotype is medium-sized. This chain connects TRBV24-1 to TRBJ2-1; no clear D. Trimming pared 4 bases from V and 0 bases from J, leaving 12 bases between. This CDR3 is 16 amino acids long. Germline V gene sequence: CDR1 KGHDR, CDR2 SFDVKD. The CDR3 DNA reads as TGTGCCACCAGTGACCCCGGCCTGAGCTCCTACAATGAGCAGTTCTTC. Translation gives CATSDPGLSSYNEQFF.

The chain employs TRBV20-1 and TRBJ2-7; TRBD2 might be the D (6 bases). Trimming took off 6 bases at V and 0 bases at J, with 9 bases between the two ends. CDR1 is DFQATT and CDR2 is SNEGSKA in the germline V gene (reference sequence). The length of the CDR3 is 12 residues. The CDR3 coding sequence is TGCAGTGCAAGGGACTCCTCCTACGAGCAGTACTTC. Protein product: CSARDSSYEQYF.

This chain links TRBV12-3 or TRBV12-4 with TRBJ2-6, with TRBD2 identical over 11 bases. V gave up 5 bases and J gave up 0 bases; unmatched junction bases: 6. The CDR3 runs to 18 residues. The CDR3 loop is CASSPLTSGVSGANVLTF. The CDR3 DNA is TGTGCCAGCAGTCCCCTGACTAGCGGGGTCTCTGGGGCCAACGTCCTGACTTTC.